This record looks at one T cell receptor (beta chain) sequence and its context. Its target antigen remains unknown. Base qualities are not at hand, and no much larger clone is one base apart. The time point label here, explained by the study, means: baseline pretreatment blood. What this sample's treatment or condition label stands for: 15 Gy SBRT to primary tumor, nephrectomy 4 weeks later. To follow tumor-enriched clonotypes, serial peripheral blood was collected from radiation-treated patients at baseline and at 2 weeks and 4 weeks after SBRT. Every patient's renal cell carcinoma showed clear cell pathology. Genomic DNA for TCR sequencing was prepared using the QIAamp DNA Blood Mini Kit (Qiagen). Only samples passing all quality control checks were included in the analyses. Sequences SGHDN (CDR1) and FVKESK (CDR2) are obtained from the germline V gene. From its cysteine to its phenylalanine, the CDR3 spans 17 amino acids. The read is trimmed to its CDR3 DNA, 51 bases read in frame from base 1. Ends trimmed: V by 0 bases, J by 1 base; bases unmatched to a gene: 7.

The data are from a study of radiation and T cells in renal cell carcinoma (dated by TCRdb to 2019 to 2021). With regard to the full study: Samples were obtained from a clinical trial, in which 15 Gy stereotactic body radiation therapy was delivered to primary renal cell carcinomas and nephrectomy was performed 4 weeks later. In total, approximately 55 samples, comprising some 25 tumors and some 27 peripheral blood samples, were subjected to TCR beta sequencing. In the approximately 53 samples combined, some 4,000,000 unique CDR3 nucleotide sequences were found, encoding roughly 2,500,000 unique CDR3 amino acid sequences. Overall study outcomes, separate from this receptor: Tracking of blood repertoire dynamics stopped at roughly 29 days after treatment, with no follow-up past that point. Top tumor clonotypes rose in blood from baseline to 2 weeks post-radiation, then contracted by 4 weeks, suggesting transient expansion of tumor-resident clones. Effects of radiation dose or scheduling on the TCR repertoire could not be addressed with the single-armed trial design. Because pretreatment tumor biopsies were not available, the baseline intratumoral presence of clonotypes could not be determined.

The immunoSEQ kit was used, according to the manufacturer's recommendations, to generate TCR beta libraries from genomic DNA. Library preparation used a first multiplex PCR with proprietary primers, then a second PCR adding unique barcodes, with bead cleanups after each round. Each sample batch included a kit-provided positive control reaction and a negative control reaction. The final libraries underwent checking on an Agilent 4200 TapeStation D1000 ScreenTape, volumetric pooling, and quantification by qPCR. Sequencing ran on an Illumina NextSeq500 with a MidOutput 150-cycle cartridge, using 156 Read1 and 15 Index1 cycles with kit custom primers. The pooled library was loaded at around 0.98 pM, with a roughly 22% PhiX control spiked in. The original pipeline was this. Vendor-processed data were analyzed in R, with a clonotype defined as all T cells sharing the same CDR3 nucleotide sequence. In the clone abundance analyses, frequencies were normalized to the 10,000 most abundant clones in each sample. Public T cell clones, which averaged fewer than five per sample, were excluded before analysis. Tumor-enriched and baseline blood-enriched clonotypes were defined by at least a 32-fold difference in abundance between compartments. A beta-binomial differential abundance model was used to identify clonotypes that were expanded or contracted between blood time points. Tumor-blood repertoire similarity was measured with the Baroni-Urbani and Buser coefficient, and groups were compared using two-tailed Wilcoxon tests in R. The clones in this table, taken by TCRdb from immuneACCESS, are in-frame only. Not every clone is retained; where verified, under half of the shortfall comes from an unresolved V gene, and the cause of the rest is unknown. From that table come the V and J calls and clone size; the DNA was used to work out D and trimming. The sample records some 50,000 clones, 65% to 90% of which are singletons. 30% to 35% of the sample goes to the ten largest clones.

This sequence originates from a woman aged 70-85 years with renal cell carcinoma. The V and J segments used are TRBV14 and TRBJ1-1, with 8 middle bases fitting TRBD1. This specimen consisted of blood, obtained from a patient whose treatment included radiotherapy and nephrectomy. The CDR3 has the sequence CASSQDRTGRGNTEAFF. The DNA is as follows: TGTGCCAGCAGCCAAGACCGGACAGGGCGGGGGAACACTGAAGCTTTCTTT. Full variable domain (CDR3 extended with the reference TRBV14 and TRBJ1-1 proteins): EAGVTQFPSHSVIEKGQTVTLRCDPISGHDNLYWYRRVMGKEIKFLLHFVKESKQDESGMPNNRFLAERTGGTYSTLKVQPAELEDSGVYFCASSQDRTGRGNTEAFFGQGTRLTVV.